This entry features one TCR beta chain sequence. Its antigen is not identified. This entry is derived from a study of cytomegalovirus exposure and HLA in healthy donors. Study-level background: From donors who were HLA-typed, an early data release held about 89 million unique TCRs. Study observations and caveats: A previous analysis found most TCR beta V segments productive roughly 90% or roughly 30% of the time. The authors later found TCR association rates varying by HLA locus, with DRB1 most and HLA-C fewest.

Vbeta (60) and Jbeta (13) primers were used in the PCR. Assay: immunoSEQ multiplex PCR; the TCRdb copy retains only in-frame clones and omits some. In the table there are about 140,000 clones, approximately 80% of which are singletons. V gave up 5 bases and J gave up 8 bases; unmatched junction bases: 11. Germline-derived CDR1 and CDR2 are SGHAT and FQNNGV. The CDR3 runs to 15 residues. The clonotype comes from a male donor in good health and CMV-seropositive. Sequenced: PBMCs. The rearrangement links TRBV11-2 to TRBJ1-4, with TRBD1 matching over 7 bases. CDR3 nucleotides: TGTGCCAGCAGCCAACAACAGGGGCGACAAGAAAAACTGTTTTTT. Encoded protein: CASSQQQGRQEKLFF.